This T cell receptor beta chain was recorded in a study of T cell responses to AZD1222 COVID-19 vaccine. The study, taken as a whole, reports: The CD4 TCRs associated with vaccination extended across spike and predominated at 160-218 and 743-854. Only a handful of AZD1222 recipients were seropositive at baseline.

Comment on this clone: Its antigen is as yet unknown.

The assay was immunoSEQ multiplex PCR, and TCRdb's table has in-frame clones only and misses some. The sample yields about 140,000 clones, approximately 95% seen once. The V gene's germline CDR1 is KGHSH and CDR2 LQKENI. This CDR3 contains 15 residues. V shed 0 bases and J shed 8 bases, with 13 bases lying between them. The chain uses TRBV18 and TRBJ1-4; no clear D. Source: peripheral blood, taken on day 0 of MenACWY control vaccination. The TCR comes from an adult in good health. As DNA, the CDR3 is TGTGCCAGCTCACCACCGGGAGGAAGTCGGGAAAAACTGTTTTTT. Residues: CASSPPGGSREKLFF.